This TCR beta chain was obtained from a study of T cell changes during pregnancy in multiple sclerosis. Method: immunoSEQ multiplex PCR; TCRdb's copy keeps in-frame clones and lacks some. The repertoire holds 35,000 to 50,000 clones, with about 88% as singletons. In germline, CDR1 is SEHNR, CDR2 FQNEAQ (reference sequence). Germline trimming cut 7 bases from V and 4 bases from J; bases unmatched to any gene: 10. The CDR3 is made up of 15 amino acids. The source is a female donor with multiple sclerosis, enrolled in a pregnancy study. Specimen: CD4+ T cells from peripheral blood mononuclear cells, collected after pregnancy. The J gene is TRBJ2-3, the V gene TRBV7-9; TRBD1 matches at 8 bases. CDR3: CASTTGGRTPDTQYF. The CDR3 DNA sequence: TGTGCCAGCACCACAGGGGGGAGGACCCCAGATACGCAGTATTTT.